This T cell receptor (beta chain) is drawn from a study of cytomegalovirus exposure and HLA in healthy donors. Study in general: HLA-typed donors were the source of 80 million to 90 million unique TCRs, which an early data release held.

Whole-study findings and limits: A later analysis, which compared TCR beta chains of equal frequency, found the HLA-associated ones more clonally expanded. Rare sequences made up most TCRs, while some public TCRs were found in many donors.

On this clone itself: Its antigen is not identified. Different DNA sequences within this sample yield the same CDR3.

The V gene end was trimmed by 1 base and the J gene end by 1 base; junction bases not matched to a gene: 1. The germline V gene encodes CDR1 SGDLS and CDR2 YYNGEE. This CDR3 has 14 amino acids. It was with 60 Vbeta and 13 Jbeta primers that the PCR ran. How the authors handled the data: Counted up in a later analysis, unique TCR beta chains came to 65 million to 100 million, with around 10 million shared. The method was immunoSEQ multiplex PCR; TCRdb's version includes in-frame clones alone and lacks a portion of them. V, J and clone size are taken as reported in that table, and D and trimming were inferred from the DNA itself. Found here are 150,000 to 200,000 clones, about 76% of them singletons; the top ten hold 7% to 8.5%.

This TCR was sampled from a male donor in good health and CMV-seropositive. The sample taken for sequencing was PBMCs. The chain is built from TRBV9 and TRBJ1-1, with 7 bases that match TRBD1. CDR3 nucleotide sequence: TGTGCCAGCAGCGTACAGGGGGAGAACACTGAAGCTTTCTTT. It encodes CASSVQGENTEAFF.